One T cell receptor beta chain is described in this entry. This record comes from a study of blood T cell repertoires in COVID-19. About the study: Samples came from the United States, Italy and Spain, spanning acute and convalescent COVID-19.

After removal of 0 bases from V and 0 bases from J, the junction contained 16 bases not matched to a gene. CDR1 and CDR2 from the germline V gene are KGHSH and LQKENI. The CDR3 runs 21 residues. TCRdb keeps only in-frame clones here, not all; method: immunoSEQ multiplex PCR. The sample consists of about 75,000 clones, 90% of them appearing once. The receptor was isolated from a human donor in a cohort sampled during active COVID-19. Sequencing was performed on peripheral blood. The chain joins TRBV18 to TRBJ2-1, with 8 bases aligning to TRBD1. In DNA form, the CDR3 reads TGTGCCAGCTCACCACCGAGGTCCGGGGACAGGTCCCCCGGCTCCTACAATGAGCAGTTCTTC. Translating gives CASSPPRSGDRSPGSYNEQFF.